This T cell receptor (beta chain) was sequenced in a study of T cells in Graves' hyperthyroidism and ophthalmopathy (dated by TCRdb to the late 2010s). Regarding the complete study: Peripheral blood was collected at initial diagnosis, before any treatment. To identify TCR V-J signatures that set the groups apart, the researchers used a discovery cohort of 95 to 100 patients, made up of fewer than 50 with Graves' ophthalmopathy and approximately 57 with stable Graves' hyperthyroidism. An independent validation cohort of around 19 hyperthyroidism patients and 17 patients who later progressed to ophthalmopathy tested prospective prediction of ophthalmopathy. The 85 to 100 discovery patients were randomly split 7:3 into training and test sets. In about 6 Graves' hyperthyroidism patients, the study also compared T-cell repertoires from thyroid tissue with T-cell repertoires from blood. Following sampling, methimazole starting at 30 mg daily was given to hyperthyroidism patients, and high-dose intravenous methylprednisolone was given to ophthalmopathy patients. TCR Vbeta CDR3 sequencing of approximately 140 peripheral blood samples (roughly 43 ophthalmopathy, about 74 hyperthyroidism and around 17 progressor patients) is reported in the paper. What the authors observed across the whole study: In validation, the model predicted progression to ophthalmopathy with approximately 71% sensitivity and 72% to 75% specificity, a median of about six months before onset. Most expanded thyroid clonotypes (frequency above 0.001) were also found in blood, which suggests that blood repertoires may mirror thyroid immune responses. Ophthalmopathy was separated from stable hyperthyroidism by a 13 V-J signature model, with about 88% sensitivity and 81% to 83% specificity obtained in cross-validation and 80%/75% obtained in testing. No statistical method was used to set the sample size in advance, and investigators knew the group allocation.

TCR beta CDR3 regions were amplified from RNA transcripts. The TCR CDR3 was subjected to a first round of RT-PCR using the HTBI primer set and the Qiagen OneStep RT-PCR kit. The libraries were constructed in a second round of multiplex PCR and then size-selected and purified. Libraries were sequenced paired-end with 100 bp reads on an Illumina HiSeq2000. As for how the authors treated the data: SOAPnuke was used to process the raw data, removing reads that contained adapters or uncalled bases, had a mean Phred below 15, or lacked an exact match to the constant primer or identifier. COPE v1.2.5 was used to merge the high-quality paired reads, and each unique nucleotide sequence was defined as a clonotype. Clonotypes were aligned to IMGT TRBV, TRBD and TRBJ reference segments using MiTCR v1.1. The analysis included only V-J combinations with a frequency above 0.0001, which together covered 99% to 99.2% of the repertoires. The TCS score was defined as the ratio of F50 (clonal expansion) to E x V (chaos), calculated using BLOSUM62-based TCRdist between CDR3 peptides within each V-J. Welch's t-statistics and random forest reduced roughly 500 V-J features to around 14, which were used in a naive Bayes classifier (R e1071). Using fastp trimming at Q25 and MiXCR clonotype assembly, TCRdb reanalyzed the public sequencing data and kept in-frame beta chains. CDR3 protein duplicates are merged, each entry listing the most common genes and DNA. The V and J calls were determined by TCRdb, not by the authors. The sample profile shows hundreds of thousands of distinct CDR3 sequences; 20% to 25% of them were found once. Around a third of the sample rests with the top ten.

Moderately to severely active disease, a Clinical Activity Score of at least 3, a NOSPECS grade of at least 4, and a duration under 3 months were present in ophthalmopathy patients. Exclusion was applied to patients with uncontrolled infections, other autoimmune diseases, pregnancy or lactation. Diagnoses were established on the basis of clinical symptoms, serum thyroxine and TRAb, thyroid ultrasound, and orbital computed tomography. PBMCs were separated from 10 ml of fresh peripheral blood using Ficoll-Paque density gradient centrifugation. Total RNA was extracted with Trizol reagent, and quality was checked on an Agilent 2100 Bioanalyzer. This clonotype was seen repeatedly, ten times or more. Its binding antigen is unknown. It has no much larger one-base neighbor in the sample; base qualities were not kept. The CDR3 runs 13 amino acids, cysteine and phenylalanine included. The read is trimmed to its CDR3 DNA, 39 bases read in frame from base 1. Via the germline V gene (reference sequence), CDR1 is GTSNPN and CDR2 SVGIG. Relative to germline, V is 3 bases shorter and J is 1 base shorter, with 7 bases between their ends.

The chain couples TRBV30 to TRBJ2-1, with the identity of the D gene unclear. The sequencing input was blood. The receptor was derived from a man between 25 and 39 years old with Graves' ophthalmopathy. The DNA sequence is TGTGCCTGGAGCGTTGGTTCCTACAATGAGCAGTTCTTC. Its protein is CAWSVGSYNEQFF.